A single sample gave rise to the 13 T cell receptor beta chains below, sequenced in a study of blood T cell repertoires in COVID-19. Generated by immunoSEQ multiplex PCR, the TCRdb table keeps only in-frame clones and is missing some. The sample gives some 66,000 clones, roughly 82% of which show up once; around 6.3% is in the top ten. The source material was peripheral blood. The receptors come from a man in his sixties with acute or convalescent COVID-19.

This clone was observed once. The chain carries TRBV7-2 and TRBJ1-2; TRBD1 is a possible D gene (5 bases). This CDR3 has 16 residues. Germline assignment: CDR1 SGHTA and CDR2 FQGNSA. V was pared by 4 bases and J by 0 bases, with 15 bases between. CDR3 bases: TGTGCCAGCAGCTCTCTCCTACAGGTGGCTAACTATGGCTACACCTTC. This translates into CASSSLLQVANYGYTF.

The genes are TRBV19 and TRBJ1-1; 8 bases are a match to TRBD1. Unmatched junction bases numbered 10, after V lost 6 bases and J lost 10 bases. This CDR3 contains 13 residues. CDR1 is LNHDA and CDR2 is SQIVND in the germline V gene (reference sequence). CDR3 region: CASRFRTGFGAFF. The CDR3 nucleotides are TGTGCCAGTAGGTTTAGGACAGGGTTTGGAGCTTTCTTT. The complete variable domain, with remaining parts taken from reference TRBV19 and TRBJ1-1, reads DGGITQSPKYLFRKEGQNVTLSCEQNLNHDAMYWYRQDPGQGLRLIYYSQIVNDFQKGDIAEGYSVSREKKESFPLTVTSAQKNPTAFYLCASRFRTGFGAFFGQGTRLTVV.

This chain uses TRBV9 with TRBJ2-3; 9 bases line up with TRBD2. Germline assignment: CDR1 SGDLS and CDR2 YYNGEE. This CDR3 comprises 19 residues. With 0 bases clipped from V and 0 bases from J, the junction kept 11 bases outside the gene matches. The CDR3 spells CASSVGVAGGFSSTDTQYF. The CDR3 bases are TGTGCCAGCAGCGTAGGGGTGGCGGGGGGGTTTTCTAGCACAGATACGCAGTATTTT.

The chain employs TRBV7-2 and TRBJ2-1; 7 bases are shared with TRBD1. Germline V lookup: CDR1 SGHTA, CDR2 FQGNSA. The CDR3 sequence is 17 residues long. The V and J ends lost 3 bases and 6 bases, in that order; junction bases with no gene match: 14. This chain's CDR3 is CASSFPPDRPLLNEQFF. The DNA for the CDR3 is TGTGCCAGCAGCTTTCCCCCGGACAGGCCACTTCTCAATGAGCAGTTCTTC.

V is TRBV29-1 and J is TRBJ1-4; perhaps TRBD1 as D (6 bases). From germline, CDR1 is SQVTM and CDR2 ANQGSEA. The CDR3 sequence is 13 residues long. The germline V and J ends were trimmed by 7 bases and 6 bases, with 15 bases remaining between them. CDR3 sequence reads: CSARRGMDEKLFF. CDR3 DNA: TGCAGCGCCAGAAGGGGGATGGATGAAAAACTGTTTTTT.

The chain links TRBV6-6 to TRBJ2-2; 15 positions agree with TRBD2. CDR1 and CDR2 from the germline V gene are MNHNY and SVGAGI (reference sequence). This CDR3 has 16 amino acids. With V trimmed by 4 bases and J by 5 bases, 2 bases remained unmatched. The CDR3 reads CASSWTSGGVTGELFF. The DNA for the CDR3 is TGTGCCAGCAGTTGGACTAGCGGGGGGGTTACCGGGGAGCTGTTTTTT.

This clone appeared a single time. The chain joins TRBV4-2 to TRBJ2-1, with 9 bases lining up with TRBD1. CDR1 is LGHNA, CDR2 YNFKEQ, per germline. CDR3 size: 16 residues. The J segment lost 2 bases and the V segment lost 0 bases, leaving 2 bases of the junction unmatched. The CDR3 here is CASSQDGTGPYNEQFF. The CDR3 coding sequence is TGTGCCAGCAGCCAAGATGGGACAGGGCCCTACAATGAGCAGTTCTTC.

V is TRBV6-4 and J is TRBJ2-1; perhaps TRBD1 as D (6 bases). This CDR3 spans 13 amino acids. Germline assignment: CDR1 MRHNA and CDR2 SNTAGT. The V end lost 3 bases, the J end lost 10 bases, and 13 bases lay between the germline ends. CDR3 bases: TGTGCCAGCAGTGAACAGGGATTGAACGAGCAGTTCTTC. Its translation: CASSEQGLNEQFF.

This chain uses TRBV6-2 or TRBV6-3 with TRBJ2-1; D possibly corresponds to TRBD2 (6 bases). The germline CDR1 and CDR2 sequences are MNHEY and SVGEGT. Trimming shortened V by 4 bases and J by 5 bases, and 12 bases separated the two germline ends. The CDR3 is 14 residues long. CDR3 residues: CASSSRRADNEQFF. The CDR3 region has the DNA TGTGCCAGCAGTTCAAGGAGGGCAGACAATGAGCAGTTCTTC.

The J gene is TRBJ1-1, the V gene TRBV7-8; no clear D gene. This CDR3 has 15 amino acids. Between the trimmed V and J ends, which lost 0 bases and 10 bases, there was a span of 18 bases. The V gene's germline CDR1 is SGHVS and CDR2 FQNEAQ. This CDR3 reads CASSLARREGRRAFF. The CDR3 DNA sequence: TGTGCCAGCAGCTTAGCCCGCCGCGAGGGTCGGCGAGCTTTCTTT.

This chain joins TRBV10-3 and TRBJ1-6; 7 bases align to TRBD1. CDR1 and CDR2 (germline): ENHRY, SYGVKD. Trimming at V came to 4 bases and at J to 0 bases, leaving 6 bases not matched to a gene. The length of the CDR3 is 17 residues. This CDR3 reads CAISVGTAASYNSPLHF. The CDR3 DNA follows: TGTGCCATCAGTGTCGGGACAGCGGCCTCCTATAATTCACCCCTCCACTTT.

DNA of the CDR3: TGTGCCAGCAGCCCGCCGGGCGGGGGGAGAGAGACCCAGTACTTC. It encodes CASSPPGGGRETQYF. This chain uses TRBV7-2 with TRBJ2-5; 8 bases are shared with TRBD2. The CDR3 is made up of 15 amino acids. The germline CDR1 and CDR2 sequences are SGHTA and FQGNSA. With V trimmed by 5 bases and J by 4 bases, 9 bases remained unmatched.

The chain uses TRBV11-2 and TRBJ2-7, with a possible D match to TRBD1 (6 bases). The CDR3 spans 15 residues. Germline V gene sequence: CDR1 SGHAT, CDR2 FQNNGV. Trimming stripped 1 base from V and 7 bases from J, with 17 bases between. The CDR3 region has the DNA TGTGCCAGCAGCTTAGCCGACAGGTCCTCTCGGGAGCAGTACTTC. Its translation is CASSLADRSSREQYF.